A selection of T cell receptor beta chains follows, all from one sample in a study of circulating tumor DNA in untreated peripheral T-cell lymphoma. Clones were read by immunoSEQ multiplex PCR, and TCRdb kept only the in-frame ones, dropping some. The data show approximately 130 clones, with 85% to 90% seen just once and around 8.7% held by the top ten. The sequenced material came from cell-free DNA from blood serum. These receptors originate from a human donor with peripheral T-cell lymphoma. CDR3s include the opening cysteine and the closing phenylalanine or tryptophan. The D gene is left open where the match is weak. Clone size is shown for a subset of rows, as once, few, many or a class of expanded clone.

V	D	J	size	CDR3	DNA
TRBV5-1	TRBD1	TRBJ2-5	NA	CASSPLGQGGRETQYF	TGCGCCAGCAGCCCACTTGGACAGGGAGGCAGGGAGACCCAGTACTTC
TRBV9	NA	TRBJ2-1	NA	CASSVDYNEQFF	TGTGCCAGCAGCGTAGACTACAATGAGCAGTTCTTC
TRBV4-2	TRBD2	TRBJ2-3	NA	CASSQDLAGDTDTQYF	TGTGCCAGCAGCCAAGATCTGGCGGGGGACACAGATACGCAGTATTTT
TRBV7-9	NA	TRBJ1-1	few	CAIGQLNTEAFF	TGTGCCATAGGACAGTTGAACACTGAAGCTTTCTTT
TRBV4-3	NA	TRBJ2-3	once	CASSQLARQADTQYF	TGCGCCAGCAGCCAACTAGCGAGGCAGGCAGATACGCAGTATTTT
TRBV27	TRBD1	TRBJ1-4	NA	CASSLRGLGEKLFF	TGTGCCAGCAGTCTCAGGGGGCTAGGGGAAAAACTGTTTTTT
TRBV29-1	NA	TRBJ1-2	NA	CSAWLVDGYTF	TGCAGCGCCTGGTTGGTCGATGGCTACACCTTC
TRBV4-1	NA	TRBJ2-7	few	CASSHLEGVYEQYF	TGCGCCAGCAGCCACCTCGAGGGAGTTTACGAGCAGTACTTC
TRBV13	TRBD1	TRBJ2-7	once	CASSPSGQGGLEQYF	TGTGCCAGCAGCCCCTCGGGACAAGGGGGCCTCGAGCAGTACTTC
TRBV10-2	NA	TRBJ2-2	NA	CASSERSGLLNTGELFF	TGCGCCAGCAGTGAGAGATCGGGACTTCTGAACACCGGGGAGCTGTTTTTT
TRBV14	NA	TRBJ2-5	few	CASSLGGGETQYF	TGTGCCAGCAGCCTGGGAGGCGGAGAGACCCAGTACTTC
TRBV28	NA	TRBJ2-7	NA	CASRDHDRGGPYEQYF	TGTGCCAGCAGAGACCACGACAGGGGAGGGCCTTACGAGCAGTACTTC
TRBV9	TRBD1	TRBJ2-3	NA	CASSPRTGADTQYF	TGTGCCAGCAGCCCGCGGACAGGGGCAGATACGCAGTATTTT
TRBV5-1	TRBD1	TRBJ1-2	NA	CASSLAAGTEGYTF	TGCGCCAGCAGCTTGGCCGCAGGGACAGAAGGCTACACCTTC
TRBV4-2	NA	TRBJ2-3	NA	CASSQDNGGPFDTQYF	TGTGCCAGCAGCCAAGATAACGGGGGCCCCTTTGATACGCAGTATTTT
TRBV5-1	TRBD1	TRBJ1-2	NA	CASSLEGDRATGYTF	TGCGCCAGCAGCTTGGAAGGGGACAGGGCTACGGGCTACACCTTC
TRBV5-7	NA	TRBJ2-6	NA	CASFKRLVQSRANVLTF	TGTGCCAGCTTTAAACGTCTTGTACAAAGTCGGGCCAACGTCCTGACTTTC
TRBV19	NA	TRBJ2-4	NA	CASSIGPGPKGNIQYF	TGTGCCAGTAGTATAGGGCCGGGCCCAAAGGGCAACATTCAGTACTTC
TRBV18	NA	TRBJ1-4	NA	CASSPRDNEKLFF	TGTGCCAGCTCGCCGCGGGACAATGAAAAACTGTTTTTT
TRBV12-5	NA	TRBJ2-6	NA	CASGSYAGQSRANVLTF	TGTGCTAGTGGTTCATACGCAGGACAAAGTCGGGCCAACGTCCTGACTTTC
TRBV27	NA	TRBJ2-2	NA	CASSLSSFAGELFF	TGTGCCAGCAGTTTATCTAGCTTTGCCGGGGAGCTGTTTTTT
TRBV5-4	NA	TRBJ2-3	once	CASRDSGTDTQYF	TGTGCCAGCAGGGATAGTGGCACAGATACGCAGTATTTT
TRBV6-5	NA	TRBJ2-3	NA	CASSYSPDTQYF	TGTGCCAGCAGTTACAGCCCAGATACGCAGTATTTT
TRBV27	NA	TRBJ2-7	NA	CASSLAPLSLVGYEQYF	TGTGCCAGCAGTTTAGCCCCCCTCAGCCTTGTGGGCTACGAGCAGTACTTC
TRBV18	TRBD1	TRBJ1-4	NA	CASSLTNTGTGASEKLFF	TGTGCCAGCTCACTGACAAACACCGGGACAGGGGCAAGTGAAAAACTGTTTTTT
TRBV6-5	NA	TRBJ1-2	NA	CASSSPSLTGYTF	TGTGCCAGCAGTTCCCCTTCCCTCACCGGCTACACCTTC
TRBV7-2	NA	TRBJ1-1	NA	CASSFRAEAFF	TGTGCCAGCAGCTTCCGAGCTGAAGCTTTCTTT
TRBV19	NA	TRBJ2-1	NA	CASRGVGSRVDEQFF	TGTGCCAGTAGGGGGGTTGGAAGCAGGGTCGATGAGCAGTTCTTC
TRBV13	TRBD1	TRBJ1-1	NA	CASSLPGTGHLAAFF	TGTGCCAGCAGCTTACCCGGGACAGGCCATTTAGCAGCTTTCTTT
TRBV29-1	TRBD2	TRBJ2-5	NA	CSVVLNSGGPQETQYF	TGCAGCGTTGTCCTTAATAGCGGGGGTCCCCAAGAGACCCAGTACTTC
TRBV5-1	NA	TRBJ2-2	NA	CASSWDQANTGELFF	TGCGCCAGCAGTTGGGATCAGGCGAACACCGGGGAGCTGTTTTTT